This T cell receptor (beta chain) was found in a study of T cell repertoires in cytomegalovirus infection. The overall study: The public TCR beta signatures pointed to both CMV infection and matching HLA type.

There are many counts of this clonotype. Its antigen remains unidentified. The germline V gene encodes CDR1 SGHTA and CDR2 FQGNSA. V shed 0 bases and J shed 5 bases, with 10 bases lying between them. The CDR3 sequence is 14 residues long. Study observations and caveats: In two of eight donors, the top clonotype was HLA-C-restricted CMV-specific.

TCRdb redid the calling of the reads with MiXCR, one entry per CDR3 protein. Of about 130,000 distinct CDR3 sequences listed, 8.8% are singletons. Sequencing was performed on PBMCs. The source of this sequence is a human donor in good health (CMV status not recorded). Some clones in this sample may be carry-over from other donors' samples. The V call is TRBV7-2, the J call TRBJ1-2, with no clear D. The CDR3 region has the DNA TGTGCCAGCAGCTTAGCCCGAACGGGGTATGGCTACACCTTC. Amino acids: CASSLARTGYGYTF.